This T cell receptor (beta chain) was sequenced during a study of technical replicates of blood from several donors. The CDR3 consists of 15 residues. The germline V and J ends were trimmed by 0 bases and 8 bases, with 15 bases remaining between them. Germline loops: CDR1 SGHRS, CDR2 YFSETQ. The data were produced by immunoSEQ multiplex PCR, yet TCRdb's version contains in-frame clones alone and is incomplete. The sample consists of tens of thousands of clones, about 87% of them appearing once. This clone showed up just once. The chain couples TRBV5-1 to TRBJ2-4; the D gene is possibly TRBD2 (6 bases). The TCR originated in a human donor in good health. Some clones in this sample may be carry-over from other donors' samples. The sequenced sample was PBMCs. CDR3 bases: TGCGCCAGCAGCTTGGACTCAAGGTCGGGGGACATTCAGTACTTC. Its protein product is CASSLDSRSGDIQYF.